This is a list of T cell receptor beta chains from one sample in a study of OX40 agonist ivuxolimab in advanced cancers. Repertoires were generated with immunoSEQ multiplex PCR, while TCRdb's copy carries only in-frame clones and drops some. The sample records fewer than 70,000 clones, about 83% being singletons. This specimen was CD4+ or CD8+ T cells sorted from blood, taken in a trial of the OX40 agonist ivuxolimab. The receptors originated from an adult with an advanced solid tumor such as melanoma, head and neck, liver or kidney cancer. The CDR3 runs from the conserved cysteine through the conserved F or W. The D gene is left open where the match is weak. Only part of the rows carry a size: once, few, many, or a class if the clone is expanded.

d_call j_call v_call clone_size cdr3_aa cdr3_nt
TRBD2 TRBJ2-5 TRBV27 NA CASSLLGRGLQETQYF TGTGCCAGCAGTTTACTTGGGCGGGGACTACAAGAGACCCAGTACTTC
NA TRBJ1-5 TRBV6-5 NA CASSPGDYSNQPQHF TGTGCCAGCAGCCCGGGAGATTATAGCAATCAGCCCCAGCATTTT
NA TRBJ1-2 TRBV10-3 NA CAISLNDDGYTF TGTGCCATCAGTCTTAATGACGATGGCTACACCTTC
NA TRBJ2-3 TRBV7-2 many CASSSPAHSVLLTDTQYF TGTGCCAGCAGCAGCCCCGCCCACAGTGTCCTACTCACAGATACGCAGTATTTT
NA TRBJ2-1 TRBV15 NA CATSRDVIRGRGNEQFF TGTGCCACCAGCAGAGACGTCATCCGGGGGAGAGGCAATGAGCAGTTCTTC
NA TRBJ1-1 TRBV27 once CASSSDWGEAFF TGTGCCAGCAGTTCGGACTGGGGAGAAGCTTTCTTT
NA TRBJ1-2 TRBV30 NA CAWSQGEGYTF TGTGCCTGGAGCCAGGGTGAGGGCTACACCTTC
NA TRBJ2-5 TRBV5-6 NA CASSLGESGETQYF TGTGCCAGCAGCTTGGGGGAGTCCGGGGAGACCCAGTACTTC
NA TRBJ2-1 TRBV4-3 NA CASSQDVGRELYNEQFF TGCGCCAGCAGCCAAGATGTCGGCAGGGAGCTCTACAATGAGCAGTTCTTC
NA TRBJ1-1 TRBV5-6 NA CASSLEVSTEAFF TGTGCCAGCAGCTTGGAGGTCTCCACTGAAGCTTTCTTT
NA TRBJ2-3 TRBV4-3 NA CASLLRGQYTDTQYF TGCGCCAGCTTACTTAGGGGACAATACACAGATACGCAGTATTTT
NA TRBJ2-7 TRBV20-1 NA CSAAPSYEQYF TGCAGTGCTGCCCCCTCCTACGAGCAGTACTTC
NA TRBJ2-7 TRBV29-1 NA CSVDGGGEQYF TGCAGCGTTGATGGGGGCGGCGAGCAGTACTTC
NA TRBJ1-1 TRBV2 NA CASSGRMLTEAFF TGTGCCAGCAGTGGCAGAATGTTGACTGAAGCTTTCTTT
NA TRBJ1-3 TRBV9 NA CASSEGSAGVTSSGNTIYF TGTGCCAGCAGCGAGGGGTCGGCAGGGGTAACGTCCTCTGGAAACACCATATATTTT
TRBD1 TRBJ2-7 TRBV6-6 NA CASSYPGQTYEQYF TGTGCCAGCAGTTATCCGGGACAGACCTACGAGCAGTACTTC
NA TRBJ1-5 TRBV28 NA CAISNSNQPQHF TGTGCCATCTCGAATAGCAATCAGCCCCAGCATTTT
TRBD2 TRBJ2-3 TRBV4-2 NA CASSQDRVGLAGSRSTDTQYF TGTGCCAGCAGCCAAGATCGTGTTGGACTAGCGGGGAGTCGATCCACAGATACGCAGTATTTT
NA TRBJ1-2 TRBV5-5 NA CASSMQTNYGYTF TGTGCCAGCAGTATGCAAACTAACTATGGCTACACCTTC
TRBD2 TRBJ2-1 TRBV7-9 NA CASSTGLAGRSYNEQFF TGTGCCAGCAGCACGGGACTAGCGGGGCGATCCTACAATGAGCAGTTCTTC
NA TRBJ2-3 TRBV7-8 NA CASSLDLRATDTQYF TGTGCCAGCAGCTTGGACCTAAGAGCTACAGATACGCAGTATTTT
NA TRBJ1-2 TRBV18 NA CASSLETPTANYGYTF TGTGCCAGCTCACTAGAGACCCCCACAGCTAACTATGGCTACACCTTC
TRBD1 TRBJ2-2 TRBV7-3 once CASSLSGTGDTGELFF TGTGCCAGCAGCTTAAGCGGGACAGGGGACACCGGGGAGCTGTTTTTT
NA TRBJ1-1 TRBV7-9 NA CASSFSGGDNSFF TGTGCCAGCAGCTTTAGTGGCGGGGACAATTCTTTCTTT
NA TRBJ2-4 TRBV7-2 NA CASTRGLGNIQYF TGTGCCAGCACCCGGGGGCTCGGGAACATTCAGTACTTC
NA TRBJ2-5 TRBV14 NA CASSQNFQETQYF TGTGCCAGCAGCCAGAATTTCCAAGAGACCCAGTACTTC
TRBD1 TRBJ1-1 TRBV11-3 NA CASSTLGQGAEAFF TGTGCCAGCAGCACCCTGGGACAGGGGGCTGAAGCTTTCTTT
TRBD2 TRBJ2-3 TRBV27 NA CASSLRTSGGAVTQYF TGTGCCAGCAGTCTACGGACTAGCGGGGGGGCTGTTACGCAGTATTTT
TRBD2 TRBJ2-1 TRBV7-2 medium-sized CASSSGLAGGNEQFF TGTGCCAGCAGCTCGGGACTAGCGGGAGGCAATGAGCAGTTCTTC
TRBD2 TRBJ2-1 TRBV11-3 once CASSLYAGGPGSEQFF TGTGCCAGCAGCTTATATGCGGGAGGGCCTGGTAGTGAGCAGTTCTTC
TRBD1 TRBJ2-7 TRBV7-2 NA CASSAGGGQGSLEQYF TGTGCCAGCAGCGCCGGCGGGGGACAGGGCAGTCTCGAGCAGTACTTC
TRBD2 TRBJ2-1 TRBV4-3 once CASSQGAGGNEQFF TGCGCCAGCAGCCAAGGGGCCGGGGGGAATGAGCAGTTCTTC
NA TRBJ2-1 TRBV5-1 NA CASSLVPGRYNEQFF TGCGCCAGCAGCTTGGTTCCGGGGCGGTACAATGAGCAGTTCTTC
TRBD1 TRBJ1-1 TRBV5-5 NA CASSLGTGSGMNTEAFF TGTGCCAGCAGCTTAGGGACAGGTAGTGGAATGAACACTGAAGCTTTCTTT
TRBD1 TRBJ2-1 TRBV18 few CASSPPTGVSSYNEQFF TGTGCCAGCTCACCACCAACAGGGGTTAGCTCCTACAATGAGCAGTTCTTC
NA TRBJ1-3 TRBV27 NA CASSSKTADSSGNTIYF TGTGCCAGCAGTTCGAAAACAGCGGACAGCTCTGGAAACACCATATATTTT
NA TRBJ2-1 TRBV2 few CASSTSFGFPYYNEQFF TGTGCCAGCAGTACTAGCTTCGGTTTCCCATATTACAATGAGCAGTTCTTC
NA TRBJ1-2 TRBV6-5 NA CASSYERAKDYGYTF TGTGCCAGCAGTTACGAGCGGGCTAAGGACTATGGCTACACCTTC
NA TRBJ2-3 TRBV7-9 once CASSFGADSTDTQYF TGTGCCAGCAGCTTCGGAGCGGATAGCACAGATACGCAGTATTTT
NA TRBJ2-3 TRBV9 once CASSVAQVPDTQYF TGTGCCAGCAGCGTAGCCCAAGTCCCAGATACGCAGTATTTT
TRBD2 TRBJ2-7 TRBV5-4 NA CASSSGTSGGAAYEQYF TGTGCCAGCAGCTCGGGGACTAGCGGGGGGGCAGCCTACGAGCAGTACTTC
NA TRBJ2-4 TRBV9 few CASSAFGTDIQYF TGTGCCAGCAGCGCTTTCGGCACTGACATTCAGTACTTC
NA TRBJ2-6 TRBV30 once CAWTQGLANVLTF TGTGCCTGGACGCAGGGGCTAGCCAACGTCCTGACTTTC
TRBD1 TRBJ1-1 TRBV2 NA CASTRAGGRGPEAFF TGTGCCAGCACCCGTGCCGGGGGTAGGGGGCCAGAAGCTTTCTTT
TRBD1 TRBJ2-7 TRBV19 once CASSPATGRNPRGQYF TGTGCCAGTAGCCCTGCGACAGGGCGCAACCCCAGAGGACAGTACTTC
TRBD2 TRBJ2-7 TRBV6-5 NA CASSSLREGTTEQYF TGTGCCAGCAGTTCCCTGAGGGAGGGTACGACCGAGCAGTACTTC
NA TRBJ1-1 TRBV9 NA CASSVASMNTEAFF TGTGCCAGCAGCGTAGCGAGCATGAACACTGAAGCTTTCTTT
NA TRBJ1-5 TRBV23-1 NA CASRAQEDSNQPQHF TGCGCCAGCAGGGCTCAGGAGGATAGCAATCAGCCCCAGCATTTT
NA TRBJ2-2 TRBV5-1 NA CASSLGVTGTGELFF TGCGCCAGCAGCTTGGGAGTCACAGGCACCGGGGAGCTGTTTTTT
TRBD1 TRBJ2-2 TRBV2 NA CASSGTGTNTGELFF TGTGCCAGCAGTGGGACAGGGACGAACACCGGGGAGCTGTTTTTT
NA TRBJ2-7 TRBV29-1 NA CSVVGTESSYEQYF TGCAGCGTTGTTGGGACCGAGAGCTCCTACGAGCAGTACTTC
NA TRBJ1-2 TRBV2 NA CASSEGTYSYGYTF TGTGCCAGCAGTGAAGGGACATATTCCTATGGCTACACCTTC
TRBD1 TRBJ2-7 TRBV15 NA CATSREGQYSYEQYF TGTGCCACCAGCAGAGAGGGACAGTACTCCTACGAGCAGTACTTC
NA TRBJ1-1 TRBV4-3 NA CASSQEGAGYTEAFF TGCGCCAGCAGCCAAGAAGGAGCAGGGTACACTGAAGCTTTCTTT
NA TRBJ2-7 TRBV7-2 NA CASSLRDPEPGGQYF TGTGCCAGCAGCTTGCGGGACCCAGAACCTGGCGGGCAGTACTTC